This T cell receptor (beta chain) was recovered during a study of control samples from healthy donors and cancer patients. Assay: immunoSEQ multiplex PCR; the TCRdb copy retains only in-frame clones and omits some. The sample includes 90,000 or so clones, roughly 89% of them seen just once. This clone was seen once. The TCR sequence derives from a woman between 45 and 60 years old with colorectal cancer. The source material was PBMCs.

The CDR3 spells CASSLGQGGEQYV. In nucleotides, the CDR3 is TGCGCCAGCAGCCTCGGACAGGGCGGCGAGCAGTACGTC. J is TRBJ2-7 and V is TRBV5-1; 8 bases align to TRBD1. The V gene's germline CDR1 is SGHRS and CDR2 YFSETQ. This CDR3 has 13 residues. Trimming took 4 bases from V and 6 from J; bases not matched to a gene: 6.